This T cell receptor (beta chain) is from a study of Ad26.COV2.S vaccination and SARS-CoV-2 variants. Study results and limitations: Measurements of TCR breadth and depth may have given underestimates of the total T cell responses.

The assay was immunoSEQ multiplex PCR, and TCRdb's table has in-frame clones only and misses some. The table has hundreds of thousands of clones, 90% seen once. Treatment of the sample: around 19 received Ad26.COV2.S at low or high dose, single or two shots; five or six received placebo; per-sample allocation not given. Collection of the samples took place on day 63 after the first injection of vaccine or placebo. Turning to this clone: What it recognizes is unknown.

CDR3 length: 17 residues. In germline, CDR1 is LGHNA, CDR2 YSLEER. J lost 0 bases, V lost 0 bases, and 5 bases had no gene match. The receptor was isolated from a person aged 18-65 years who received the Ad26.COV2.S COVID-19 vaccine or a placebo. The sequencing here drew on peripheral blood, taken in a trial of Ad26.COV2.S vaccine versus placebo. The V and J genes are TRBV4-3 and TRBJ2-7; 10 bases are shared with TRBD2. CDR3 nucleotide sequence: TGCGCCAGCAGCCAAGATACGGGGACTAGCGTCTCCTACGAGCAGTACTTC. It codes for CASSQDTGTSVSYEQYF.